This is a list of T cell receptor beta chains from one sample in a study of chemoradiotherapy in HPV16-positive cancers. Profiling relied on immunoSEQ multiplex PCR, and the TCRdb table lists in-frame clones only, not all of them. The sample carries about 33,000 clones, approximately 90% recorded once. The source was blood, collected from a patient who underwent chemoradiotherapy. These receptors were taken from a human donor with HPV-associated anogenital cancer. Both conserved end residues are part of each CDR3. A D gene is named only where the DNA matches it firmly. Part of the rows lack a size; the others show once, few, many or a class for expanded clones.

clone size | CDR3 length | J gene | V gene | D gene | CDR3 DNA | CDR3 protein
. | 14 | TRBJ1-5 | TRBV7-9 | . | TGTGCCAGCAGCTTCGGGGCGGCAAATCAGCCCCAGCATTTT | CASSFGAANQPQHF
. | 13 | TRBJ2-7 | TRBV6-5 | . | TGTGCCAGCAGTTCAGGGGGGTTCAACGAGCAGTACTTC | CASSSGGFNEQYF
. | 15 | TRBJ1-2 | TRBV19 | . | TGTGCCAGCAGCATAGCCGGGACAACGGACTATGGCTACACCTTC | CASSIAGTTDYGYTF
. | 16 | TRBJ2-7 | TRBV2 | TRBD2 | TGTGCCAGCAGGGGGGGGCTTAGCGGGGGGCCCCACGAGCAGTACTTC | CASRGGLSGGPHEQYF
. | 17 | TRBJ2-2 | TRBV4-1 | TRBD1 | TGCGCCAGCAGCCAAGTCCACGCCGGGACAGGGACCGGGGAGCTGTTTTTT | CASSQVHAGTGTGELFF
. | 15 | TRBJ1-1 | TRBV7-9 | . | TGTGCCAGCAGCCATTCTATAGGGGTCGGCACTGAAGCTTTCTTT | CASSHSIGVGTEAFF
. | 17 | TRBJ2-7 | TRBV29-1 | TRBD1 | TGCAGCGTCTTCCCCCGGGACAGGGGGCACGGATGCAACGAGCAGTACTTC | CSVFPRDRGHGCNEQYF
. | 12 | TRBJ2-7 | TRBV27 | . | TGTGCCAGCAGTTTAGGAGGCTACGAGCAGTACTTC | CASSLGGYEQYF
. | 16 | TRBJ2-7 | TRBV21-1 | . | TGTGCCAGCAGCAAAGGGGGCTCATCGAGCTCCTACGAGCAGTACTTC | CASSKGGSSSSYEQYF
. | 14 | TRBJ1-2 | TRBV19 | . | TGTGCCAGTACTGGGGCAGGGGTCAATCGCGGCTACACCTTC | CASTGAGVNRGYTF
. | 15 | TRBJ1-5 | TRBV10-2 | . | TGCGCCAGCAGTGAGTCGAGGGCGGCCAATCAGCCCCAGCATTTT | CASSESRAANQPQHF
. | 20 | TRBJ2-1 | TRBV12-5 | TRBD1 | TGTGCTAGTGGTTTGAACCCGCTTACAGGGGCAGGCTTAACCTACAATGAGCAGTTCTTC | CASGLNPLTGAGLTYNEQFF
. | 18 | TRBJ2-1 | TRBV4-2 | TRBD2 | TGTGCCAGCAGCCAAGATAATCTAGCGGGGAGCTCCTACAATGAGCAGTTCTTC | CASSQDNLAGSSYNEQFF
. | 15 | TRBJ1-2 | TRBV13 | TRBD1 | TGTGCCAGCAGCGGGCCGGGACAGGGCGCTTATGGCTACACCTTC | CASSGPGQGAYGYTF
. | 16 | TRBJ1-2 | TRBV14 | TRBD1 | TGTGCCAGCAGCCAAGAGAGGGGTCAGGGGGTCTCTGGCTACACCTTC | CASSQERGQGVSGYTF
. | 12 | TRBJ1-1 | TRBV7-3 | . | TGTGCCAGCACCGGAAGGACGTCTGAAGCTTTCTTT | CASTGRTSEAFF
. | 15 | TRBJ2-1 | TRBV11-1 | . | TGTGCCAGCAGCCCGTTTGGGGGGGGGCAGGGTGAGCAGTTCTTC | CASSPFGGGQGEQFF
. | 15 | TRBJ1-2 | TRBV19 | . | TGTGCCAGTAGTGGTACCGGACAACTTAACTATGGCTACACCTTC | CASSGTGQLNYGYTF
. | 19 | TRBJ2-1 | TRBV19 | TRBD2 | TGTGCCAGTAGTCGCCGGGGACTAGCGGGGGGACCCTCCTACAATGAGCAGTTCTTC | CASSRRGLAGGPSYNEQFF
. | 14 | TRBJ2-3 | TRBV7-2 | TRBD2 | TGTGCCAGCAGCTTAGGACTAGCTCCAGATACGCAGTATTTT | CASSLGLAPDTQYF
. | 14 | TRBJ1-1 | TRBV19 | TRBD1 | TGTGCCAGTAGTATCAGGGACAGCCTTACTGAAGCTTTCTTT | CASSIRDSLTEAFF
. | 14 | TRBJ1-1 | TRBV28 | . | TGTGCCAGCACTTCCGGGGCGGGAGTCCCTGAAGCTTTCTTT | CASTSGAGVPEAFF
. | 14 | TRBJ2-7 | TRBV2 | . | TGTGCCAGCAGTGAAGGTTGGGGTTCCTACGAGCAGTACTTC | CASSEGWGSYEQYF
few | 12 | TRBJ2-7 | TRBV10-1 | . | TGCGCCAGCAGTGGCGACAGCTACGAGCAGTACTTC | CASSGDSYEQYF
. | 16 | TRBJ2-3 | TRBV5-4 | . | TGTGCCAGCAAACTGTGGACTTATATGAGCACAGATACGCAGTATTTT | CASKLWTYMSTDTQYF
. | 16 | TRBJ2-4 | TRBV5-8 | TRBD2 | TGTGCCAGCAGCTTGAGCGGGGGGGCCGGGTGGAACATTCAGTACTTC | CASSLSGGAGWNIQYF
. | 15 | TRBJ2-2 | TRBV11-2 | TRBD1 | TGTGCCAGCAGCGCCCGGACAGGACCCACCGGGGAGCTGTTTTTT | CASSARTGPTGELFF
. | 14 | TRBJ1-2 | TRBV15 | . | TGTGCCACCGGTACAGGGTCGGGGGACTATGGCTACACCTTC | CATGTGSGDYGYTF
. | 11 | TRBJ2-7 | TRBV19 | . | TGTGCCAGTAGTACGGGGAATGGGCAGTACTTC | CASSTGNGQYF
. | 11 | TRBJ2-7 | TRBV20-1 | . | TGCAGTGCTAGCAGAGCCTACGAGCAGTACTTC | CSASRAYEQYF
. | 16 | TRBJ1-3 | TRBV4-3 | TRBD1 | TGCGCCAGCAGCCCCCAAGACAGGGTCTCTGGAAACACCATATATTTT | CASSPQDRVSGNTIYF
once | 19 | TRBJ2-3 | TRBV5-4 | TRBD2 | TGTGCCAGCAGCCCAGACGGGACTAGCGGGGGAATGGGCACAGATACGCAGTATTTT | CASSPDGTSGGMGTDTQYF
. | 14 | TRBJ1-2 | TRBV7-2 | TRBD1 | TGTGCCAGCAGCTTCGACAGGGGAGGGCGAGCTCTCACCTTC | CASSFDRGGRALTF
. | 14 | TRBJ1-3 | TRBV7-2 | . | TGTGCCAGCAGCCCCGGGAGCTCTGGAAACACCATATATTTT | CASSPGSSGNTIYF
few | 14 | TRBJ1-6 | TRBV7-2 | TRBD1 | TGTGCCAGCAGCTCAGGGGGAAATAATTCACCCCTCCACTTT | CASSSGGNNSPLHF
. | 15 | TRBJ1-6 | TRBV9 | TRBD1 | TGTGCCAGCAGCGTCGGACAGGGCCCTAATTCACCCCTCCACTTT | CASSVGQGPNSPLHF
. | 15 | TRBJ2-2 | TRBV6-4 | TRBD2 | TGTGCCAGCAGTGACCTAGCGGGGGGCACCGGGGAGCTGTTTTTT | CASSDLAGGTGELFF
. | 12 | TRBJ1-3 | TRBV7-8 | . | TGTGCCAGCAGCTTCCCTGGAAACACCATATATTTT | CASSFPGNTIYF
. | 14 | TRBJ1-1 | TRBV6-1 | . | TGTGCCAGCAGCAACCCTTTCGGGGGGACTGAAGCTTTCTTT | CASSNPFGGTEAFF
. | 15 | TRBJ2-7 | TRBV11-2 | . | TGTGCCAGCAGCGCCCGCCAGGGGAACTCCTACGAGCAGTACTTC | CASSARQGNSYEQYF
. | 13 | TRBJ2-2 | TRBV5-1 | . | TGCGCCAGCAGCCATGAGGGGCCCGGGGAGCTGTTTTTT | CASSHEGPGELFF
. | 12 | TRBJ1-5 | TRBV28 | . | TGTGCCAGCAGGGGGAGCAATCAGCCCCAGCATTTT | CASRGSNQPQHF
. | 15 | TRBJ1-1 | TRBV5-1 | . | TGCGCCAGCAGCCCAGGAGGTGGGGAGAACACTGAAGCTTTCTTT | CASSPGGGENTEAFF
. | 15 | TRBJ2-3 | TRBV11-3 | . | TGTGCCAGCAGCCCACAAGGCCTGCTCACAGATACGCAGTATTTT | CASSPQGLLTDTQYF
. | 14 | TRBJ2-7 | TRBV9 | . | TGTGCCAGCAGCGTAAGCAGGGAACCCCACGAGCAGTACTTC | CASSVSREPHEQYF
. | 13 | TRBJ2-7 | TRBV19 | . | TGTGCCAGTAGCCGGGACGGTGCCTACGAGCAGTACTTC | CASSRDGAYEQYF
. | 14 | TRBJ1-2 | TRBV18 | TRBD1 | TGTGCCAGCTCCCAAACCGGACAGGGGTATGGCTACACCTTC | CASSQTGQGYGYTF
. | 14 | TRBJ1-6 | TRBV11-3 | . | TGTGCCAGCAGCCCTGGGGGAGTAAATTCACCCCTCCACTTT | CASSPGGVNSPLHF
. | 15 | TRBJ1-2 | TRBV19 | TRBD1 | TGTGCCAGTAGTACCCACCGGGACAGGGATCAGGGCTACACCTTC | CASSTHRDRDQGYTF
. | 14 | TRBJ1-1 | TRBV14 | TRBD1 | TGTGCCAGCAGCACACAAACAGGGGGGACTGAAGCTTTCTTT | CASSTQTGGTEAFF
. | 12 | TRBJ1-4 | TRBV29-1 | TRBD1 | TGCAGCGTTGGACAGGGAAGGGAAAAACTGTTTTTT | CSVGQGREKLFF
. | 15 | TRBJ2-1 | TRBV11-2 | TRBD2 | TGTGCCAGCAGCCACCCACTAGCGGGGACGTATGAGCAGTTCTTC | CASSHPLAGTYEQFF
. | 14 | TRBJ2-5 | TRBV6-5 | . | TGTGCCAGCAGTTTGGGGGTCTTGGGGGAGACCCAGTACTTC | CASSLGVLGETQYF